These T cell receptor beta chains were read from a single sample in a study of CD8+CD57+ T cells in acquired aplastic anemia. TCRdb reprocessed the reads via MiXCR and lists one record per CDR3 protein. The sample contains about 190,000 distinct CDR3 sequences, roughly 56% of which appear only once. The sample was sorted CD4+, CD8+, or CD8+CD57+ T cells (not recorded which) from PBMCs. These receptors originate from a human donor in good health, serving as a control. The CDR3 runs from the conserved cysteine through the conserved F or W. Fields, in order: J gene, D gene, V gene, clone size, CDR3 protein, CDR3 DNA. D genes are given only for firm matches. Only part of the rows carry a size: once, few, many, or a class if the clone is expanded.

TRBJ2-3 . TRBV10-1 . CASSENPADTQYF TGCGCCAGCAGTGAGAACCCCGCGGATACGCAGTATTTT
TRBJ2-7 TRBD2 TRBV15 . CATSRPRRFAGGLTEQYF TGTGCCACCAGCAGACCCCGGAGGTTTGCGGGGGGACTTACCGAGCAGTACTTC
TRBJ2-7 . TRBV27 many CASSWREHYEQYF TGTGCCAGCAGTTGGAGGGAGCACTACGAGCAGTACTTC
TRBJ2-1 TRBD2 TRBV6-2/TRBV6-3 many CASSYTPLERGVDNEQFF TGTGCCAGCAGTTACACTCCCTTGGAGCGGGGGGTCGACAATGAGCAGTTCTTC
TRBJ1-1 TRBD1 TRBV28 many CASRRTGSEAFF TGTGCCAGCAGGCGGACAGGGTCTGAAGCTTTCTTT
TRBJ1-6 . TRBV20-1 . CSARPPSSGANSPLHF TGCAGTGCTAGACCTCCCTCGAGCGGGGCTAATTCACCCCTCCACTTT
TRBJ2-1 . TRBV7-9 many CASSLARQSTAYNEQFF TGTGCCAGCAGCTTAGCGCGACAGTCGACGGCCTACAATGAGCAGTTCTTC
TRBJ2-5 TRBD1 TRBV10-2 . CASNHQGGQGDTTQYF TGCGCCAGCAATCACCAAGGGGGACAGGGGGACACGACCCAGTACTTC
TRBJ2-1 . TRBV7-6 many CASSHLVSAGNNEQFF TGTGCCAGCAGCCATCTGGTTAGCGCTGGGAACAATGAGCAGTTCTTC
TRBJ2-7 TRBD2 TRBV20-1 . CSARGSGDYEQYF TGCAGTGCTAGGGGTAGCGGGGACTACGAGCAGTACTTC
TRBJ1-2 . TRBV14 . CASSQSTGDGYTF TGTGCCAGCAGCCAATCCACAGGAGATGGCTACACCTTC
TRBJ2-3 . TRBV7-2 many CASSLDGLQGTQYF TGTGCCAGCAGCTTAGACGGATTACAAGGGACGCAGTATTTT
TRBJ1-5 . TRBV10-3 many CAIGPDKYQPQHF TGTGCCATTGGACCAGACAAGTATCAGCCCCAGCATTTT
TRBJ1-4 . TRBV27 few CASRITGSNEKLFF TGTGCCAGCAGAATCACAGGGTCTAATGAAAAACTGTTTTTT